This TCR beta chain derives from a study of breast tumors, draining lymph nodes, adjacent tissues. Regarding the study as a whole: Luminal-like breast cancer showed significantly greater tumor-nontumor repertoire similarity than basal-like breast cancer did. Compared with lymph nodes, tumors were less diverse; compared with nontumor tissue, more. That most tumor T cells come from lymph nodes remained unproven. Findings are consistent with lymph node origin and intratumoral expansion of most tumor T cells.

TCRdb fed the multiplex PCR reads into MiXCR, producing one record per CDR3 protein. The sample holds some 65,000 distinct CDR3 sequences; over 40% are singletons and the top ten take over 7.5%. This clonotype was found once. Its specificity is not known. The sequence was obtained from a female donor with breast cancer. Some clones in this sample may be carry-over from other donors' samples. Source material: breast tumor tissue.

The CDR3, as DNA: TGTGCCAGCAGCTTAGCGGGACACGTGCATAATAGGGCTAATGAAAAACTGTTTTTT. Encoded protein: CASSLAGHVHNRANEKLFF. The chain joins TRBV7-8 to TRBJ1-4; D might be TRBD1 (6 bases). Germline V CDR1 and CDR2: SGHVS, FQNEAQ. This CDR3 region has 19 residues. V was shortened by 0 bases and J by 3 bases, with 20 bases between the two germline ends.